This T cell receptor beta chain was documented in a study of vaccination and CD4 T cells after COVID-19. As for the study in general: Two-dose vaccination with either BNT162b2 or mRNA-1273 was given to participants. Each of the control cultures got a CEFX pool, an HIV-1 Nef pool, or no peptide.

The CDR3 spans 16 residues. From germline, CDR1 is GTSNPN and CDR2 SVGIG (reference sequence). V shed 5 bases, J shed 10 bases, and the junction held 16 bases outside the gene matches. Sample treatment: 10-day PBMC culture with coronavirus spike peptide pools or control peptides (ViraFEST assay). The Oncomine TCR Beta short-read assay was applied to DNA of cultured CD4+ T cells. In TCRdb, the PCR reads were re-called with MiXCR into one record per CDR3 protein. This sample carries under 20,000 distinct CDR3 sequences, about three fifths of them seen once, and the ten largest clones take about 7.4%. There are a few counts of this clonotype. Its antigen is still unknown.

Material: CD4+ T cells from blood, cultured in vitro. The clonotype was recovered from a human donor who had recovered from COVID-19. The chain employs TRBV30 and TRBJ1-5; 11 bases line up with TRBD1. For the CDR3, the DNA is TGTGCCTGGGAGGAGACCGGGACAGGGGGGACCAGCCCCCAGCATTTT. This sequence encodes CAWEETGTGGTSPQHF.